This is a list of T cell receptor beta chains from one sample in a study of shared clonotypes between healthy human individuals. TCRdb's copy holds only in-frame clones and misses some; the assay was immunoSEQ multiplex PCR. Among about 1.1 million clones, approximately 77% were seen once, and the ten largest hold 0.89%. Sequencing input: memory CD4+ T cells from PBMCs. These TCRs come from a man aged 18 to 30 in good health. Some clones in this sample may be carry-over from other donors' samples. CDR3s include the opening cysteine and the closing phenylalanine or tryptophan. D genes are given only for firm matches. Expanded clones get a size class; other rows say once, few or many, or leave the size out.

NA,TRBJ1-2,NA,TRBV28,CASSLKGYGYTF,TGTGCCAGCAGTTTAAAAGGCTATGGCTACACCTTC
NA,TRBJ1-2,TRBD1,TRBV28,CASTRQGSHYGYTF,TGTGCCAGCACCCGACAGGGGTCACACTATGGCTACACCTTC
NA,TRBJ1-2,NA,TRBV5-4,CASSLEVQSNSLYTF,TGTGCCAGCAGCTTGGAGGTCCAGTCGAACTCACTTTACACCTTC
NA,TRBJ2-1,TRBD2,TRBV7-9,CASRRLAGAVYNEQFF,TGTGCCAGCAGACGACTAGCGGGAGCTGTGTACAATGAGCAGTTCTTC
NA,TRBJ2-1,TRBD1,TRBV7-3,CASSSDRNSDEQFF,TGTGCCAGCAGCTCGGACAGGAATAGCGATGAGCAGTTCTTC
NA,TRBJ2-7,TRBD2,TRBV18,CASSGGSAYEQYF,TGTGCCAGCTCTGGCGGGAGCGCTTACGAGCAGTACTTC
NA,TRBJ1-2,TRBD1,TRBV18,CASSPPDRLGQGSRGYTF,TGTGCCAGCTCACCACCCGACCGACTGGGACAGGGTTCGAGAGGCTACACCTTC
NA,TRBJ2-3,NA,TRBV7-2,CASSPLADTQYF,TGTGCCAGCAGCCCCCTGGCAGATACGCAGTATTTT
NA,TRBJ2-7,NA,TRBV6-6,CASSSLQGGYEQYF,TGTGCCAGCAGTTCGCTGCAGGGAGGCTACGAGCAGTACTTC
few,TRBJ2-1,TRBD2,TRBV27,CASSTPQRDRYNEQFF,TGTGCCAGCAGTACCCCCCAGCGGGACCGCTACAATGAGCAGTTCTTC
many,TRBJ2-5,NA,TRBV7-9,CASSPQGGQEETQYF,TGTGCCAGCAGCCCTCAGGGGGGGCAGGAAGAGACCCAGTACTTC
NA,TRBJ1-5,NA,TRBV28,CASSSTDRNSNQPQHF,TGTGCCAGCAGTTCCACAGACCGTAATAGCAATCAGCCCCAGCATTTT
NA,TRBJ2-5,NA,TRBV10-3,CAISGGGAQETQYF,TGTGCCATCAGTGGTGGGGGGGCTCAAGAGACCCAGTACTTC
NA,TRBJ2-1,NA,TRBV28,CASSLWGQASGYNEQFF,TGTGCCAGCAGTTTATGGGGGCAGGCCAGCGGGTACAATGAGCAGTTCTTC
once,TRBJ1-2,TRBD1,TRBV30,CAWSGPGGGYTF,TGTGCCTGGAGTGGACCAGGGGGAGGCTACACCTTC
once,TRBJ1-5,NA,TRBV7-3,CASSLTAYQPQHF,TGTGCCAGCAGCTTAACGGCTTATCAGCCCCAGCATTTT
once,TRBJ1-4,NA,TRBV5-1,CASSLEPGLEEKLFF,TGCGCCAGCAGCTTGGAGCCCGGGCTTGAAGAAAAACTGTTTTTT
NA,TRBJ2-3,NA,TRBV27,CASSWGSGTDTQYF,TGTGCCAGCAGTTGGGGTTCCGGCACAGATACGCAGTATTTT
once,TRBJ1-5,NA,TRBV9,CASSIGKDSNQPQHF,TGTGCCAGCAGCATAGGGAAGGATAGCAATCAGCCCCAGCATTTT
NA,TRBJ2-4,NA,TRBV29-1,CSVSVRQIAKNIQYF,TGCAGCGTTTCGGTTCGTCAGATCGCCAAAAACATTCAGTACTTC
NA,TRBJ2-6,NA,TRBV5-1,CASSSRQSSGANVLTF,TGCGCCAGCAGCTCGAGACAGAGCTCTGGGGCCAACGTCCTGACTTTC
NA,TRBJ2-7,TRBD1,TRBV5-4,CASSRQTGNDEQYF,TGTGCCAGCAGCCGACAGACAGGGAACGACGAGCAGTACTTC
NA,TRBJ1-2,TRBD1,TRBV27,CASSRDSSTNYGYTF,TGTGCCAGCAGTCGGGACAGCTCGACCAACTATGGCTACACCTTC
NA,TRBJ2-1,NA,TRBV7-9,CASSLTGLEKQFF,TGTGCCAGCAGCTTAACTGGGCTGGAAAAGCAGTTCTTC
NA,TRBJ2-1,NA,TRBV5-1,CASSSPVGISYNEQFF,TGCGCCAGCAGCTCACCGGTCGGGATCTCCTACAATGAGCAGTTCTTC
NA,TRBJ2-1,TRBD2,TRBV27,CASSPGRGEAGGLRQFF,TGTGCCAGCAGTCCCGGACGAGGTGAGGCGGGAGGGCTGAGGCAGTTCTTC
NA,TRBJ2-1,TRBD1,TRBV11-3,CASSLQGAMGDEQFF,TGTGCCAGCAGCTTACAGGGGGCGATGGGGGATGAGCAGTTCTTC
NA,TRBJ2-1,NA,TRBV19,CASSMTRYNEQFF,TGTGCCAGTAGTATGACTCGATACAATGAGCAGTTCTTC
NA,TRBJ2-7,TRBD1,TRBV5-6,CASSLWDRGQEQYF,TGTGCCAGCAGCCTTTGGGACAGGGGTCAAGAGCAGTACTTC
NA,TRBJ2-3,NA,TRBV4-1,CASSQERIIENGDTQYF,TGCGCCAGCAGCCAAGAACGGATCATAGAAAACGGAGATACGCAGTATTTT
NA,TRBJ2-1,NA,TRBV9,CASSVGLRVDEQFF,TGTGCCAGCAGCGTAGGGCTTCGAGTGGATGAGCAGTTCTTC